This TCR beta chain was recorded in a study of blood T cell repertoires in COVID-19. Across the whole study: The origin of the acute and convalescent COVID-19 samples was the United States, Italy and Spain.

Per the study methods: Amplifying reference gene primers gave estimates of nucleated cell counts. Here immunoSEQ multiplex PCR was the method, and the copy in TCRdb shows in-frame clones only, minus some. V and J calls and clone size are those listed in that table; D and trimming were worked out from the DNA. The sample holds tens of thousands of clones, 65% to 90% seen once. The CDR3 extends over 15 amino acids. Germline CDR1 is SGHAT and CDR2 is FQNNGV. The V end lost 2 bases, the J end lost 7 bases, and 12 bases lay between the germline ends. The material sequenced was peripheral blood. The TCR sequence derives from a middle-aged man with acute or convalescent COVID-19. The V and J genes are TRBV11-2 and TRBJ1-6, with no clear D. CDR3 sequence reads: CASSLTPGLNSPLHF. The CDR3 coding sequence is TGTGCCAGCAGCTTAACCCCAGGCTTGAATTCACCCCTCCACTTT.